The 13 T cell receptor beta chains reported below all come from one sample, sequenced in a study of blood T cells in healthy people across ages. The second PCR ran about 6 to 11 cycles with a sample-barcoded 5' primer and J-beta primers. TCRdb fed the 5' RACE reads into MiXCR, producing one record per CDR3 protein. Found here are 1.6 million or so distinct CDR3 sequences, roughly a third of them singletons; the top ten hold roughly 10%. The material sequenced was blood. The source is a woman aged 30 to 39 in good health.

The V call is TRBV27, the J call TRBJ2-1, with 7 positions matching TRBD1. Trimming cost V 5 bases and J 6 bases; bases outside gene matches: 7. The CDR3 has 14 residues. The germline gives CDR1 MNHEY, CDR2 SMNVEV (reference sequence). The CDR3 bases are TGTGCCAGCAGTGTTACAGGGGTCCGCAATGAGCAGTTCTTC. Residues: CASSVTGVRNEQFF.

This rearrangement joins TRBV10-3 to TRBJ1-4, with a tentative D call TRBD1 (5 bases). V lost 6 bases and J lost 6, with 14 bases in between. CDR1 ENHRY and CDR2 SYGVKD come from the germline V gene. The CDR3 has 14 residues. The CDR3 loop is CAISLGRGDEKLFF. The DNA of the CDR3 is TGTGCCATCAGCCTCGGCCGGGGCGATGAAAAACTGTTTTTT.

The chain combines TRBV7-2 with TRBJ2-7; TRBD2 aligns across 8 bases. Matching the DNA end better, TRBJ2-5 makes the J call doubtful. The CDR3 consists of 15 residues. Germline V lookup: CDR1 SGHTA, CDR2 FQGNSA. CDR3 residues: CASSLNRGGLETQYF. The CDR3, as DNA: TGTGCCAGCAGCTTAAACCGGGGGGGCCTAGAGACCCAGTACTTC.

This clonotype came up once. CDR3 sequence reads: CSASVRSQGDEQFF. The CDR3 nucleotides read TGCAGTGCCAGCGTCCGCAGTCAGGGGGATGAGCAGTTCTTC. The chain employs TRBV20-1 and TRBJ2-1, with 7 nucleotides matching TRBD1. Germline CDR1 reads DFQATT; CDR2 reads SNEGSKA (reference sequence). J gave up 8 bases and V 6 bases, and 13 bases lay outside the gene matches. The CDR3 is 14 residues long.

CDR3 DNA sequence: TGCGCCAGCAGCCTTTCGGACGTTGTTCCGAACACCGGGGAGCTGTTTTTT. Residues: CASSLSDVVPNTGELFF. The J gene is TRBJ2-2, the V gene TRBV4-1; D ambiguous. V lost 4 bases to trimming and J lost 0 bases, with 15 bases between them. Looked up from germline, CDR1 is MGHRA and CDR2 is YSYEKL. The CDR3 runs to 17 residues.

As regards this clonotype: This may come from a read error, since a much larger clone is one base off. V usage is TRBV20-1 and J usage is TRBJ2-7; 7 nucleotides agree with TRBD1. The J segment lost 5 bases and the V segment lost 3 bases, leaving 13 bases of the junction unmatched. The CDR3 sequence is 15 residues long. Germline CDR1 DFQATT, CDR2 SNEGSKA (reference sequence). CDR3 residues: CSASWTGRGSNEQYF. CDR3 in DNA: TGCAGTGCTAGTTGGACAGGCAGGGGGTCCAACGAGCAGTACTTC.

This clonotype was seen repeatedly, ten times or more. The chain's CDR3 is CASSQETGTHSYEQYF. CDR3 nucleotide sequence: TGTGCCAGCAGCCAAGAAACAGGTACACACAGCTACGAGCAGTACTTC. The chain has TRBV4-2 and TRBJ2-7; maybe TRBD1 (5 bases). Looked up from germline, CDR1 is LGHNA and CDR2 is YNFKEQ. CDR3 length: 16 residues. V lost 0 bases to trimming and J lost 3 bases, with 15 bases between them.

V is TRBV5-6 and J is TRBJ1-1, with D uncertain. CDR1 and CDR2 from the germline V gene are SGHDT and YYEEEE. The CDR3 has 13 amino acids. Between the trimmed V and J ends, which lost 1 base and 5 bases, there was a span of 9 bases. CDR3 protein: CASSLLGRTEAFF. CDR3 nucleotide sequence: TGTGCCAGCAGCTTGCTTGGGCGGACTGAAGCTTTCTTT.

This clonotype was recorded a few times. This chain links TRBV6-5 with TRBJ2-1; TRBD2 aligns across 9 bases. CDR3 length: 15 residues. Looked up from germline, CDR1 is MNHEY and CDR2 is SVGAGI. Germline trimming cut 2 bases from V and 3 bases from J; bases unmatched to any gene: 2. In nucleotides, the CDR3 is TGTGCCAGCAGTTACGTAGCGGGAGACTACAATGAGCAGTTCTTC. The encoded protein is CASSYVAGDYNEQFF.

V usage is TRBV2 and J usage is TRBJ2-1; 10 positions agree with TRBD2. This CDR3 has 15 residues. Germline V gene data show CDR1 as SNHLY and CDR2 as FYNNEI. The ends lost 3 bases at V and 10 bases at J; junction bases unmatched: 9. In DNA form, the CDR3 reads TGTGCCAGCAGTGAGGAGGGGCTAGCGGGAGTAGAGCAGTTCTTC. Translating it yields CASSEEGLAGVEQFF.

The J gene is TRBJ1-5, the V gene TRBV5-5; the match to TRBD1 covers 7 bases. Losses at the gene ends were 2 bases for V and 4 bases for J; bases not matched to a gene: 3. The CDR3 totals 14 residues. Germline values: CDR1 SGHKS, CDR2 YYEKEE (reference sequence). For the CDR3, the DNA is TGTGCCAGCAGCTTCGACAGGGTAAATCAGCCCCAGCATTTT. Protein sequence: CASSFDRVNQPQHF.

The chain is built from TRBV29-1 and TRBJ2-7; D not resolved. CDR3 length: 11 residues. The V end was cut by 4 bases, the J end by 7 bases, with 11 bases between. In germline, CDR1 is SQVTM, CDR2 ANQGSEA. CDR3 nucleotides: TGCAGCGTTGTGTCCTACAGTGAGCAGTACTTC. Amino acid sequence: CSVVSYSEQYF.

This clonotype appeared a few times. V usage is TRBV20-1 and J usage is TRBJ2-1; D is possibly TRBD1 (9 bases). The CDR3 spans 21 residues. Germline CDR1 DFQATT, CDR2 SNEGSKA (reference sequence). V was pared by 1 base and J by 0 bases, with 28 bases between. CDR3 in DNA: TGCAGTGCTAGAGGCTCCGGGGGGGACAGGGCGAGTTCCCCCTCCTACAATGAGCAGTTCTTC. Protein product: CSARGSGGDRASSPSYNEQFF.